The T cell receptor beta chain described here comes from a study of CD8+ T cells in alopecia areata. Study information: The graft donors were 6-12-month-old C3H/HeJ mice with spontaneous alopecia, and their skin went to approximately 7-11-week-old female C3H/HeJ mice.

This clone occurred a few times. The gene symbols are mouse symbols. The CDR3 goes on 4 residues after the read ends, and that part is filled in from the germline J gene. V shed 5 bases and J shed 0 bases, with 3 bases lying between them. In germline, CDR1 is NSQYPW, CDR2 LRSPGD (reference sequence). The CDR3 runs 12 residues. Cutaneous lymph node cells were pooled, and they were sorted using CD4, CD8alpha, NKG2D, NKG2ACE and other markers. TCR sequencing used cDNA made by reverse transcription of extracted RNA. Produced via immunoSEQ multiplex PCR; TCRdb's table is partial and in-frame only. This sample has around 290,000 clones, each found more than once.

This chain joins TRBV1 and TRBJ2-3; D remains unclear. The origin of this receptor is a C3H/HeJ mouse with alopecia areata. Strain haplotype at MHC: H2-k. Specimen: CD4+ T cells sorted from a lymph node. The part of the CDR3 DNA that was read is TGCACCTGCAGTTGGAGTGCAGAA. It yields the protein CTCSWSAE. The entire CDR3 is CTCSWSAETLYF.